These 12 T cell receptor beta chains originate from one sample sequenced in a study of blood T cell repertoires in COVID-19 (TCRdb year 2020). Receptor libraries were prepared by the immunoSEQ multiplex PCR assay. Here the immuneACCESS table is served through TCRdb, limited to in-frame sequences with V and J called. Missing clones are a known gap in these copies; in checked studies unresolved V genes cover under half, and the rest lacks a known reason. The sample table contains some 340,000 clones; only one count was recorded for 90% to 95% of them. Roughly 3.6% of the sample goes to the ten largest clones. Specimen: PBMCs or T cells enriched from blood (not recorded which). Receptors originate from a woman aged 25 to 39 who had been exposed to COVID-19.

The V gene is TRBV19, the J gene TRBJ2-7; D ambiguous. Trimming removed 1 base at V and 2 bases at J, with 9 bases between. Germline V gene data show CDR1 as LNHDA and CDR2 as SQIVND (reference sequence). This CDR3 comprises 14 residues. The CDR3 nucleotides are TGTGCCAGTAGTATAGCCCGGTCGGCCTACGAGCAGTACTTC. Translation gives CASSIARSAYEQYF.

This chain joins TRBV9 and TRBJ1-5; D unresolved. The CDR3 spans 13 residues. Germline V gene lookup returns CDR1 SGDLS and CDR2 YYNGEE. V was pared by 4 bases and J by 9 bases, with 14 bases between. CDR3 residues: CASSPGAVRPQHF. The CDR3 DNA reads TGTGCCAGCAGCCCAGGTGCCGTGCGGCCCCAGCATTTT.

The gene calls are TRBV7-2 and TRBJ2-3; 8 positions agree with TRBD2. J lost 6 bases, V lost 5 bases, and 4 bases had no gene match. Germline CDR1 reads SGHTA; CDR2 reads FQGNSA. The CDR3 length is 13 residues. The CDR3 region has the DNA TGTGCCAGCAGCGGTAGCGGGGCCGATACGCAGTATTTT. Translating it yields CASSGSGADTQYF.

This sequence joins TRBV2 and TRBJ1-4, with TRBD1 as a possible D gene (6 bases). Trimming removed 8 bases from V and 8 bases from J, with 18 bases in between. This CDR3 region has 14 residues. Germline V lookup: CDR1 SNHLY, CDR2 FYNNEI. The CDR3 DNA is TGTGCCAGCGCCGGGGGGGGCGGTAGGGAAAAACTGTTTTTT. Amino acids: CASAGGGGREKLFF.

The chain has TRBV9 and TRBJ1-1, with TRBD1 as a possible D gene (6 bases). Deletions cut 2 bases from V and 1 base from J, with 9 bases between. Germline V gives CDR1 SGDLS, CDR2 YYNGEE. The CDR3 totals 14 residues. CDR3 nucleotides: TGTGCCAGCAGCGTCCGGGACAAGAACACTGAAGCTTTCTTT. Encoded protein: CASSVRDKNTEAFF.

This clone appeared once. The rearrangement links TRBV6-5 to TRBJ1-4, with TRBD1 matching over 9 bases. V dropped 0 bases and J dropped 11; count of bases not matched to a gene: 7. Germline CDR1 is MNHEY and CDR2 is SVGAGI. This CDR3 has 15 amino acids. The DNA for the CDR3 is TGTGCCAGCAGTTACTCGCCGGGACAGGGCGGCAAACTGTTTTTT. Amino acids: CASSYSPGQGGKLFF.

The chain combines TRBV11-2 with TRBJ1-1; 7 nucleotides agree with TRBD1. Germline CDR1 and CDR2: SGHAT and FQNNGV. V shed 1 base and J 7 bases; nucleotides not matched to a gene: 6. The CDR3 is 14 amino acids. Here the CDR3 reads CASSLVRQGVEAFF. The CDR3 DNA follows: TGTGCCAGCAGCTTAGTGAGACAGGGTGTTGAAGCTTTCTTT.

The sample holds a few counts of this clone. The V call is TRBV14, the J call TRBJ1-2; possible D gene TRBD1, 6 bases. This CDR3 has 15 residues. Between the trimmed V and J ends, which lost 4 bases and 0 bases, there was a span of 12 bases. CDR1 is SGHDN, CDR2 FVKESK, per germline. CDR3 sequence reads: CASSPRAGANYGYTF. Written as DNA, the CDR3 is TGTGCCAGCAGCCCAAGGGCAGGGGCTAACTATGGCTACACCTTC. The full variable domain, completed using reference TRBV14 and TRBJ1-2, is EAGVTQFPSHSVIEKGQTVTLRCDPISGHDNLYWYRRVMGKEIKFLLHFVKESKQDESGMPNNRFLAERTGGTYSTLKVQPAELEDSGVYFCASSPRAGANYGYTFGSGTRLTVV.

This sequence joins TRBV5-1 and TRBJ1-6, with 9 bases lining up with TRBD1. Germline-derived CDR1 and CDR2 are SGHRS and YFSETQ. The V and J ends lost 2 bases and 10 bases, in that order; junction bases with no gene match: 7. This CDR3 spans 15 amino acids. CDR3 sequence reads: CASSLNLDRGSPLHF. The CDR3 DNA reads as TGCGCCAGCAGCTTAAACTTGGACAGGGGCTCACCCCTCCACTTT.

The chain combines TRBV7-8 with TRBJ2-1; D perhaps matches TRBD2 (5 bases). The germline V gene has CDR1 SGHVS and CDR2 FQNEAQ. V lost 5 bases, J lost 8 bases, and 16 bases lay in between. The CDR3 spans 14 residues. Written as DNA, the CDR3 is TGTGCCAGCAGCCCTAGCCCTAGCCGGGATGAGCAGTTCTTC. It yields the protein CASSPSPSRDEQFF.

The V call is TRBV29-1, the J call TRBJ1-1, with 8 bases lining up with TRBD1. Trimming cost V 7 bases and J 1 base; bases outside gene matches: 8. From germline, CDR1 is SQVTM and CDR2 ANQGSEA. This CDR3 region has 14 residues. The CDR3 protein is CSARPGGRNTEAFF. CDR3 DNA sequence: TGCAGCGCCCGACCAGGGGGCCGGAACACTGAAGCTTTCTTT.

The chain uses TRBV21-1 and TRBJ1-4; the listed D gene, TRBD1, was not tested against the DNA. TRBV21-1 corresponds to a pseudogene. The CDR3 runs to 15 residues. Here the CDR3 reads CASRQGAYGLEKLFF. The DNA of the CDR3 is TGTGCCAGCAGGCAGGGGGCGTATGGCCTTGAAAAACTGTTTTTT.